A single sample gave rise to the 2 T cell receptor beta chains below, sequenced in a study of cytotoxic CD8 clonotypes in ibrutinib-treated CLL. Only in-frame clones appear in the TCRdb table, and some are missing; sequencing was by immunoSEQ multiplex PCR. In the table there are roughly 180,000 clones, roughly four fifths of which are singletons. Here the sequenced sample was PBMCs, taken after 24 months of ibrutinib treatment. These receptor sequences come from a human donor with chronic lymphocytic leukemia.

This clone has just a few counts. The chain carries TRBV27 and TRBJ1-5; 10 bases fit TRBD1. V lost 6 bases to trimming and J lost 4 bases; unmatched junction nucleotides: 6. This CDR3 has 15 residues. Germline values: CDR1 MNHEY, CDR2 SMNVEV (reference sequence). This chain's CDR3 is CASRGGTGDNQPQHF. The DNA of the CDR3 is TGTGCCAGCAGAGGGGGGACAGGGGATAATCAGCCCCAGCATTTT.

The rearrangement uses TRBV18 and TRBJ1-6; TRBD1 matches at 11 bases. CDR3 length equals 15 residues. Trimming took 3 bases from V and 10 from J; bases not matched to a gene: 5. Germline-derived CDR1 and CDR2 are KGHSH and LQKENI. Here the CDR3 reads CASSPSGQGDSPLHF. In DNA, the CDR3 is TGTGCCAGCTCACCGTCGGGACAGGGGGACTCACCCCTCCACTTT.